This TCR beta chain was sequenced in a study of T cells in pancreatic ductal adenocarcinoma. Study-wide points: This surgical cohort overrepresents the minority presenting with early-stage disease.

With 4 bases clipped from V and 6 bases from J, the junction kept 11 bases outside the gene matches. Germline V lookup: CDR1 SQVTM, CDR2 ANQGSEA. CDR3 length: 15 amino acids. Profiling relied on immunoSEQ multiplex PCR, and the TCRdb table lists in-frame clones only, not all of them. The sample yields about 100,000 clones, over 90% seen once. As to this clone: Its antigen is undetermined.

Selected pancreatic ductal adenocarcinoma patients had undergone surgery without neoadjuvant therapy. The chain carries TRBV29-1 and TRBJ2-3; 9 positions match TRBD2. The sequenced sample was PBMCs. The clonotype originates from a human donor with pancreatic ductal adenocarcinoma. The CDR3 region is CSVGGAGGRYDTQYF. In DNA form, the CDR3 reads TGCAGCGTTGGGGGAGCGGGAGGACGGTATGATACGCAGTATTTT.